This TCR beta chain was documented in a study of long-term antiretroviral therapy in people with HIV. Samples were assayed with immunoSEQ v3.0 at survey level. The table came from immunoSEQ multiplex PCR; TCRdb's copy has only in-frame clones and leaves some out. The repertoire holds around 21,000 clones, with around 81% as singletons. CDR1 and CDR2 (germline): LGHNA, YNFKEQ. The CDR3 contains 15 residues. Trimming cost V 0 bases and J 5 bases, with 10 bases left between them. The sequence was collected from a man aged 40-50 years with HIV. This chain uses TRBV4-2 with TRBJ2-2; no definite D call. The sequences come from unsorted PBMCs, collected 0.1 years before starting antiretroviral therapy. The CDR3 DNA reads as TGTGCCAGCAGCCAAGATATCGTAGGGACCGGGGAGCTGTTTTTT. Translating gives CASSQDIVGTGELFF.